The TCR beta chain under discussion was sequenced for a study of blood T cell repertoires in COVID-19. About the research overall: For recovered donors of Cohort 3, there were two negative PCRs, clearance, or symptom resolution.

All enrollees were about 18 to 89 years old and from fewer than 25 US areas. V was cut by 6 bases and J by 5 bases, with 18 bases left in between. The CDR3 runs to 15 residues. Germline V gene data show CDR1 as LGHNA and CDR2 as YSLEER. Per the original methods: Cell counts per sample came from amplifying reference gene primers. Produced via immunoSEQ multiplex PCR; TCRdb's table is partial and in-frame only. Clone size and the V and J calls come from that table; the DNA yielded D and trimming. The sample carries some 190,000 clones, about 88% recorded once. The sequence was obtained from a woman aged 40 to 49 in a cohort exposed to, infected with or recovered from COVID-19 (not recorded which). The chain joins TRBV4-3 to TRBJ2-3; a weak D match, TRBD2 (6 bases). Specimen: PBMCs or T cells enriched from blood (not recorded which). The CDR3 here is CASSQELARVDTQYF. The CDR3 coding sequence is TGCGCCAGCAGTCAGGAACTAGCCAGGGTAGATACGCAGTATTTT.